The clone carrying this T cell receptor beta chain has just one count. These data come from a study of Ad26.COV2.S vaccination and SARS-CoV-2 variants. The CDR3 sequence is 14 residues long. The germline gives CDR1 MNHEY, CDR2 SMNVEV (reference sequence). Germline trimming cut 5 bases from V and 7 bases from J; bases unmatched to any gene: 10. The data were produced by immunoSEQ multiplex PCR, yet TCRdb's version contains in-frame clones alone and is incomplete. This table holds 300,000 to 450,000 clones, 90% to 95% found once. The rearrangement joins TRBV27 to TRBJ1-2, with 7 bases fitting TRBD1. This sequence originates from a human donor who had recovered from COVID-19. The sample in question was peripheral blood, obtained after recovery from COVID-19. This chain's CDR3 is CASSRPTGMGGYTF. CDR3 sequence (DNA): TGTGCCAGCAGTCGCCCGACAGGGATGGGTGGCTACACCTTC.